What follows is one TCR beta chain and its context. No DNA is shown, since the ends of the CDR3 on it are uncertain; the CDR3 is the one TCRdb lists. The time point here: before trial treatment. All of the donors were given nivolumab, ipilimumab, aspirin, low-dose cyclophosphamide and low-dose radiotherapy as part of RACIN, a single-arm trial. Eligibility required advanced solid tumors lacking tumor-infiltrating lymphocytes. The germline gives CDR1 SGHRS, CDR2 YFSETQ. Termini included, the CDR3 measures 16 amino acids. This sample was taken from a study of low-dose radiotherapy and immunotherapy resistance in tumors. About the study: Every two weeks, the protocol called for intravenous cyclophosphamide at 200 mg/m2. It was given one day before each radiation and immunotherapy administration.

Primers targeting TRAV and TRBV primed first-strand cDNA, covering alpha and beta chains. PCR amplification of the TCRs was performed with Phusion for 20 PCR cycles, and it relied on a constant-region primer together with a V-primer adapter. TCRdb processed the reads anew with MiXCR; each CDR3 protein has one entry. Counted here are under 95,000 distinct CDR3 sequences, about 18% occurring once; the ten biggest clones make up approximately 2.8%. The sample was PBMCs, taken before treatment. V gene TRBV5-1 combines with J gene TRBJ1-4. The TCR was taken from a male donor with prostate cancer. CDR3 sequence reads: CASSYDSGPNEKLFFF.